A single sample gave rise to the 8 T cell receptor beta chains below, sequenced in a study of blood T cells in healthy people across ages. It was with a sample-barcoded 5' primer and a J-beta primer mix that a second PCR of roughly 7 to 12 cycles was run. From the 5' RACE reads, TCRdb called clonotypes with MiXCR, one entry per CDR3 protein. The repertoire includes roughly 800,000 distinct CDR3 sequences, 58% of them detected once, and roughly 20% sits in the top ten. The specimen was blood. The receptors here all came from a man aged 25 to 45 in good health.

There are a few counts of this clonotype. A junction end diverges from the germline sequence, so it may reflect a read error. V usage is TRBV18 and J usage is TRBJ2-5; D remains unclear. CDR3 size: 11 residues. CDR1 is KGHSH, CDR2 LQKENI, per germline. The CDR3 protein is CASSPQEAQYF. The CDR3 DNA follows: TGTGCCAGCTCACCGCAAGAGGCCCAGTACTTC.

This clonotype occurred a few times. CDR3 region: CAISPDTGLSGANVLTF. The CDR3 DNA reads as TGTGCCATCAGTCCGGACACTGGACTATCTGGGGCCAACGTCCTGACTTTC. This chain joins TRBV10-3 and TRBJ2-6; the D gene is possibly TRBD2 (6 bases). The germline gives CDR1 ENHRY, CDR2 SYGVKD. Trimming stripped 5 bases from V and 1 base from J, with 15 bases between. The CDR3 has 17 residues.

Notes on this clonotype: One base away lies a much larger clone, so this may be a sequencing read error. The chain joins TRBV6-5 to TRBJ1-2; no firm D call. With 5 bases removed from V and 4 bases from J, the gap between germline ends came to 17 bases. Germline CDR1 is MNHEY and CDR2 is SVGAGI. The CDR3 has 15 residues. Written as DNA, the CDR3 is TGTGCCAGCAGTCGGGCCGCAAGCCGGGGCTATGGCTACACCTTC. Translation: CASSRAASRGYGYTF.

Regarding this clonotype: The junction shows a germline mismatch at one end, possibly a read error. The chain is built from TRBV20-1 and TRBJ2-1; 14 positions match TRBD2. The CDR3 runs to 15 residues. Germline values: CDR1 DFQATT, CDR2 SNEGSKA (reference sequence). The CDR3 DNA reads as TGCAGTGCTAAACGACTAGCGGGAGGGACGAATGGGCAGTTCTTC. It yields the protein CSAKRLAGGTNGQFF.

The J gene is TRBJ2-5, the V gene TRBV20-1; 7 bases line up with TRBD2. CDR1 is DFQATT and CDR2 is SNEGSKA in the germline V gene (reference sequence). Unmatched junction bases numbered 18, after V lost 6 bases and J lost 11 bases. The CDR3 contains 14 residues. The CDR3 loop is CSANKAGLDNEQYF. As DNA, the CDR3 is TGCAGTGCCAATAAAGCGGGGCTCGACAATGAGCAGTACTTC.

This clonotype was observed at least ten times. The CDR3 loop is CASRLGATGAYEQYF. In DNA form, the CDR3 reads TGTGCCAGCAGGCTGGGGGCGACAGGGGCCTACGAGCAGTACTTC. V is TRBV12-3 or TRBV12-4 and J is TRBJ2-7; 8 bases match TRBD1. CDR3 length: 15 residues. Germline trimming cut 6 bases from V and 2 bases from J; bases unmatched to any gene: 9.

This clonotype appeared once. CDR3 DNA sequence: TGTGCCAGCAGTGTTCCGGGGATAGAGACCCAGTACTTC. Protein sequence: CASSVPGIETQYF. The chain links TRBV28 to TRBJ2-5, with a possible D match to TRBD2 (5 bases). The CDR3 has 13 residues. V lost 5 bases to trimming and J lost 4 bases, with 11 bases between them. The germline V gene has CDR1 MDHEN and CDR2 SYDVKM.

As DNA, the CDR3 is TGCAGTGCTTCCCGGACAGGGAAGGCTGGGGCCAACGTCCTGACTTTC. Translation: CSASRTGKAGANVLTF. The V and J genes are TRBV20-1 and TRBJ2-6; TRBD1 aligns across 8 bases. The CDR3 extends over 16 amino acids. Germline V gene data show CDR1 as DFQATT and CDR2 as SNEGSKA (reference sequence). The V segment lost 5 bases and the J segment 2 bases; nucleotides outside the gene matches: 8.